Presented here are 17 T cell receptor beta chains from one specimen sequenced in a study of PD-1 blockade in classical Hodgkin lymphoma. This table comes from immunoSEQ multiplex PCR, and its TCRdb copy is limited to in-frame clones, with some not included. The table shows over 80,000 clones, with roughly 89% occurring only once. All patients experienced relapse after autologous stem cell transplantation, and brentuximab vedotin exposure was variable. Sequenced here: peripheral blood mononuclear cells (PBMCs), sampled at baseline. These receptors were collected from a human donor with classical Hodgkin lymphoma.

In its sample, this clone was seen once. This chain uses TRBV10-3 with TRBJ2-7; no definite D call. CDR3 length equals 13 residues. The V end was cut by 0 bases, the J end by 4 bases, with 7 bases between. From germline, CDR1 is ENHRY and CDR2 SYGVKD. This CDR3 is CAISESGLYEQYF. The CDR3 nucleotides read TGTGCCATCAGTGAGTCTGGGCTATACGAGCAGTACTTC.

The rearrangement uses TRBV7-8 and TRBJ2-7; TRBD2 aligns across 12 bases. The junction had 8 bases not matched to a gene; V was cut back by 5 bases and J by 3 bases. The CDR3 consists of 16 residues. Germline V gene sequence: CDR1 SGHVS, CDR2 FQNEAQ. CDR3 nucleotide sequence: TGTGCCAGCAGCCTTGGGACTAGCGGGCGCCGCTACGAGCAGTACTTC. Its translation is CASSLGTSGRRYEQYF.

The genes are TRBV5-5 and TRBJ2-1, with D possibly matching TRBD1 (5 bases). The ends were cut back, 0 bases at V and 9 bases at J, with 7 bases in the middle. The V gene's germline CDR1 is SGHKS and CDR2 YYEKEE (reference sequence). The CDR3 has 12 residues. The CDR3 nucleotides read TGTGCCAGCAGCTTGGCAGGGTTTGAGCAGTTCTTC. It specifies CASSLAGFEQFF.

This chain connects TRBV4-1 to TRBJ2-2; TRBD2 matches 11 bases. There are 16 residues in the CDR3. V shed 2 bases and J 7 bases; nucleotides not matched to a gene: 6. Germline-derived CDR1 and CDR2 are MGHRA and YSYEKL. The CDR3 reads CASSQFSGRAGGELFF. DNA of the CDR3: TGCGCCAGCAGCCAATTTAGCGGGAGGGCCGGCGGGGAGCTGTTTTTT.

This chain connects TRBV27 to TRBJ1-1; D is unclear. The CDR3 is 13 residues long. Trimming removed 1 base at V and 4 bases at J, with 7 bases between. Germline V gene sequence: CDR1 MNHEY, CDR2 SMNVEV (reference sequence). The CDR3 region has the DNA TGTGCCAGCAGTTTATATGGCGGCACTGAAGCTTTCTTT. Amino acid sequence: CASSLYGGTEAFF.

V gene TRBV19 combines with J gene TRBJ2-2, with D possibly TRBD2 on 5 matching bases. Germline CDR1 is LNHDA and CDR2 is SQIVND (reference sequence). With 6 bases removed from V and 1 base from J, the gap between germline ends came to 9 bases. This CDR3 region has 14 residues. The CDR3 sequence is CASRLVGNTGELFF. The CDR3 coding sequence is TGTGCCAGTAGACTAGTTGGGAACACCGGGGAGCTGTTTTTT.

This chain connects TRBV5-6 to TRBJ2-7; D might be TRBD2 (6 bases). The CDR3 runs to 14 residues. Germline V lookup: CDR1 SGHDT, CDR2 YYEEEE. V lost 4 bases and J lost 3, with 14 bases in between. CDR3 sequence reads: CASSLRRGSYEQYF. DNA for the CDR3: TGTGCCAGCAGCCTGAGGAGGGGAAGCTACGAGCAGTACTTC. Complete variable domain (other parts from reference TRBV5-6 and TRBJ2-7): DAGVTQSPTHLIKTRGQQVTLRCSPKSGHDTVSWYQQALGQGPQFIFQYYEEEERQRGNFPDRFSGHQFPNYSSELNVNALLLGDSALYLCASSLRRGSYEQYFGPGTRLTVT.

Here the CDR3 DNA reads TGTGCCAGCAGCTTAGCGGGGGCTAATGAAAAACTGTTTTTT. It specifies CASSLAGANEKLFF. The chain is built from TRBV13 and TRBJ1-4, with D possibly being TRBD1 (5 bases). The CDR3 has 14 residues. The germline V and J ends were trimmed by 1 base and 3 bases, with 6 bases remaining between them. CDR1 is PRHDT, CDR2 FYEKMQ, per germline (reference sequence).

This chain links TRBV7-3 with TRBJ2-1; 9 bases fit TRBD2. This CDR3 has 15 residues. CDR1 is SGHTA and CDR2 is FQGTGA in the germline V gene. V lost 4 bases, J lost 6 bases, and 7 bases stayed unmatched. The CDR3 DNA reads TGTGCCAGCAGCTCACCGGCGGGGGGGTCCAATGAGCAGTTCTTC. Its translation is CASSSPAGGSNEQFF.

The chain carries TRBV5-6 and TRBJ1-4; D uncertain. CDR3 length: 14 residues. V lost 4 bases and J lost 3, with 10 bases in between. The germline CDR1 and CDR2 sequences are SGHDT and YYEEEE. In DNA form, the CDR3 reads TGTGCCAGCAGCCCAGGTCGGGCTAATGAAAAACTGTTTTTT. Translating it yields CASSPGRANEKLFF.

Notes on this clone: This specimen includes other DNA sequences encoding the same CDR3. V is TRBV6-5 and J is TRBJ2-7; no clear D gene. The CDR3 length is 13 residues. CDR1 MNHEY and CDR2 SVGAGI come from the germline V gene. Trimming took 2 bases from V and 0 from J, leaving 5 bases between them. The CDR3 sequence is CASSYRVSYEQYF. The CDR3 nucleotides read TGTGCCAGCAGTTACAGGGTCTCCTACGAGCAGTACTTC.

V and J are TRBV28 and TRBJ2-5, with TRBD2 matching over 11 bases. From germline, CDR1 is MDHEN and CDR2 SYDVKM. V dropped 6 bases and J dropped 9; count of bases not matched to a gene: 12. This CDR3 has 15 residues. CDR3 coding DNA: TGTGCCAGCAGATTCTTTAGCGGGAGGGCTGGCGCCCAGTACTTC. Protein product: CASRFFSGRAGAQYF.

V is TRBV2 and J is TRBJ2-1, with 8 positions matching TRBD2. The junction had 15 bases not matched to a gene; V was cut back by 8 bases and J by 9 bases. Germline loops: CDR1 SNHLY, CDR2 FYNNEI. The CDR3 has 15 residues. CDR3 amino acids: CASVQTSGSVGEQFF. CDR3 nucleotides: TGTGCCAGCGTTCAAACTAGCGGCTCTGTCGGTGAGCAGTTCTTC.

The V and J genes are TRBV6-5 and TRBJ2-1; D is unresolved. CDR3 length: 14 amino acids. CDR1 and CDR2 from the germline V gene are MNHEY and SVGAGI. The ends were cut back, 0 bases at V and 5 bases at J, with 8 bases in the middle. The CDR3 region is CASSYSFAHNEQFF. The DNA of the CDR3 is TGTGCCAGCAGTTACTCTTTCGCCCACAATGAGCAGTTCTTC.

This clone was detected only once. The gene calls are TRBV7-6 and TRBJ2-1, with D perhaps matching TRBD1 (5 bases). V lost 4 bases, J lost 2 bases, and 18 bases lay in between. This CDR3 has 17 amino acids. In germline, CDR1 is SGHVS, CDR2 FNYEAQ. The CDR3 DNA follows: TGTGCCAGCAGCTCTCGGATGGGGCAGGCCCCCTACAATGAGCAGTTCTTC. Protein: CASSSRMGQAPYNEQFF. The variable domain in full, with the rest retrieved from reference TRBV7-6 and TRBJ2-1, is GAGVSQSPRYKVTKRGQDVALRCDPISGHVSLYWYRQALGQGPEFLTYFNYEAQQDKSGLPNDRFSAERPEGSISTLTIQRTEQRDSAMYRCASSSRMGQAPYNEQFFGPGTRLTVL.

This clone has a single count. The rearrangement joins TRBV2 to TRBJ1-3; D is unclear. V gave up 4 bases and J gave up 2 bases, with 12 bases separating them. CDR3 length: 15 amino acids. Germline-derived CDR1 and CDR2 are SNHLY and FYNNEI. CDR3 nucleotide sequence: TGTGCCAGCAGTGGGCGACAATCAGCTGGAAACACCATATATTTT. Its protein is CASSGRQSAGNTIYF.

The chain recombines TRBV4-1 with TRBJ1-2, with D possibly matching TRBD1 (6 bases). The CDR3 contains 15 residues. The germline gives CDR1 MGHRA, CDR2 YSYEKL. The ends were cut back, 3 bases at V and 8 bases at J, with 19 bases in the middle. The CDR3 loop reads CASSHPLIDRRGYTF. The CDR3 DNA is TGCGCCAGCAGCCATCCCCTCATAGACAGGAGAGGCTACACCTTC.